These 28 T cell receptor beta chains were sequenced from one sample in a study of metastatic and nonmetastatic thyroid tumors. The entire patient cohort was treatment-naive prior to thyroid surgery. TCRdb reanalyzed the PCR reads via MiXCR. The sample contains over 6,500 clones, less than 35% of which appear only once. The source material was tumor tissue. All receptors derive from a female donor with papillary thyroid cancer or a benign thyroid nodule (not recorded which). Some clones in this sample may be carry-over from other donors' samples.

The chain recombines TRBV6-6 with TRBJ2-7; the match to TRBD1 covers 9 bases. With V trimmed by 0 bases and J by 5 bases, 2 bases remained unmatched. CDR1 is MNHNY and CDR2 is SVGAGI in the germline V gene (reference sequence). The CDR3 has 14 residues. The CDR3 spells CASSYSDRGHEQYF. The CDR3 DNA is TGTGCCAGCAGTTACTCGGACAGGGGTCACGAGCAGTACTTC.

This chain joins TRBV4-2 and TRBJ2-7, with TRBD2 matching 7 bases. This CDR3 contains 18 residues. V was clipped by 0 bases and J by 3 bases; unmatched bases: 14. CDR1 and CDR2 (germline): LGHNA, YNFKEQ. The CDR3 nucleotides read TGTGCCAGCAGCCAAGAGCGGGGGAGAAGGTCCCCTAACTACGAGCAGTACTTC. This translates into CASSQERGRRSPNYEQYF.

The CDR3 spells CASSLFALVDTYEQYF. The CDR3 DNA follows: TGTGCCAGCAGCTTATTCGCCTTGGTTGACACCTACGAGCAGTACTTC. The chain has TRBV7-8 and TRBJ2-7; D gene ambiguous. Germline CDR1 SGHVS, CDR2 FQNEAQ. V shed 2 bases and J shed 2 bases, with 16 bases lying between them. The CDR3 is made up of 16 amino acids.

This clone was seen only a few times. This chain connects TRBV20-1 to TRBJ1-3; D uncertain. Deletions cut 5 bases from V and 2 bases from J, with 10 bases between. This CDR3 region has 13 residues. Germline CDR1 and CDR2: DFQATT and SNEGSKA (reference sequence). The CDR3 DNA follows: TGCAGTGCTCCCCGGGGAGCTGGAAACACCATATATTTT. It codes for CSAPRGAGNTIYF.

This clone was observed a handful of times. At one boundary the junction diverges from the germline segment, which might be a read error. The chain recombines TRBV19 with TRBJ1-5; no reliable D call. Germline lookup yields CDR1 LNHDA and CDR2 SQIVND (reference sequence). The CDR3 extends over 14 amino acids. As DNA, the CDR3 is TGTGCCAGTAGTATTTTCGACTTTAATAAGCCCCATCATTTT. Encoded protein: CASSIFDFNKPHHF. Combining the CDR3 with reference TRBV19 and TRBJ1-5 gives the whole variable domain DGGITQSPKYLFRKEGQNVTLSCEQNLNHDAMYWYRQDPGQGLRLIYYSQIVNDFQKGDIAEGYSVSREKKESFPLTVTSAQKNPTAFYLCASSIFDFNKPHHFGDGTRLSIL.

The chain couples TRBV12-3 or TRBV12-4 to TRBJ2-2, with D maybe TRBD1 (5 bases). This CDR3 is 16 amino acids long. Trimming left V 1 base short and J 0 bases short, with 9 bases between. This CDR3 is CASSLGRGPNTGELFF. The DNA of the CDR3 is TGTGCCAGCAGTTTAGGTAGGGGTCCGAACACCGGGGAGCTGTTTTTT.

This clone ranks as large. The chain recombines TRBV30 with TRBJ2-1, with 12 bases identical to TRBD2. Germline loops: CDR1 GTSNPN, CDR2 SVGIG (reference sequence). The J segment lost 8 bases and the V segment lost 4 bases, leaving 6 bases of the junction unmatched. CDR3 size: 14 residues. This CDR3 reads CAWNLLAGGDEQFF. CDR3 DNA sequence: TGTGCCTGGAATCTCCTAGCGGGAGGGGATGAGCAGTTCTTC. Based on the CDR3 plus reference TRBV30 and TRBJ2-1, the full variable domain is SQTIHQWPATLVQPVGSPLSLECTVEGTSNPNLYWYRQAAGRGLQLLFYSVGIGQISSEVPQNLSASRPQDRQFILSSKKLLLSDSGFYLCAWNLLAGGDEQFFGPGTRLTVL.

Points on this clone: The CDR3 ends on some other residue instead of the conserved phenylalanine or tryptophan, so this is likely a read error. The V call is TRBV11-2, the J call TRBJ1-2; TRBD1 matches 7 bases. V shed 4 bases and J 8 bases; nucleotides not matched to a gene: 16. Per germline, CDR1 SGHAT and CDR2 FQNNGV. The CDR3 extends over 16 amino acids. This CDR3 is CASSSGGGRTFFGYTI. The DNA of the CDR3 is TGTGCCAGCAGCTCAGGGGGGGGCAGGACCTTCTTCGGCTACACCATC.

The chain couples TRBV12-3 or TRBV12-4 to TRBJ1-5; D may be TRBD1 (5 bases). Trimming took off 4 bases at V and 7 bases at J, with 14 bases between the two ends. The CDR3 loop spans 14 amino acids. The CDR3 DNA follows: TGTGCCAGCAGTTCGACAGCGAAAAACCAGCCCCAGCATTTT. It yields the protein CASSSTAKNQPQHF.

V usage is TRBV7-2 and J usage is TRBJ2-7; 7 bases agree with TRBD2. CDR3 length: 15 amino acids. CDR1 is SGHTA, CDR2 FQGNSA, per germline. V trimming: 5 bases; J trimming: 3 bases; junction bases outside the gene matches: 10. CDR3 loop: CASSVGAGTVYEQYF. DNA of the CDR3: TGTGCCAGCAGCGTAGGAGCGGGAACCGTCTACGAGCAGTACTTC.

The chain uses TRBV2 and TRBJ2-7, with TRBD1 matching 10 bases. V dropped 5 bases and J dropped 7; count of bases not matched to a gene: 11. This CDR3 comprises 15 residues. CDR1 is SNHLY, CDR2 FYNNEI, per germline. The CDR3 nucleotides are TGTGCCAGCAGTTTAGGACAGGGGGTTCTGCGGGAGCAGTACTTC. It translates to CASSLGQGVLREQYF. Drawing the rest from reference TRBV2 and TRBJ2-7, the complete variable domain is EPEVTQTPSHQVTQMGQEVILRCVPISNHLYFYWYRQILGQKVEFLVSFYNNEISEKSEIFDDQFSVERPDGSNFTLKIRSTKLEDSAMYFCASSLGQGVLREQYFGPGTRLTVT.

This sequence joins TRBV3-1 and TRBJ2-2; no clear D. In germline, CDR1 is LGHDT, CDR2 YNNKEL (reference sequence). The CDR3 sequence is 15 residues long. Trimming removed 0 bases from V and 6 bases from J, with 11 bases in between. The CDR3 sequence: CASSQDVGRPGELFF. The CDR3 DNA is TGTGCCAGCAGCCAAGACGTCGGGCGCCCCGGGGAGCTGTTTTTT.

The CDR3 nucleotides read TGTGCCAGCAGGGAGGGACTAGAGGAGACCCAGTACTTC. Its translation is CASREGLEETQYF. The chain has TRBV6-1 and TRBJ2-5; TRBD2 aligns across 8 bases. The CDR3 loop spans 13 amino acids. With V trimmed by 6 bases and J by 5 bases, 5 bases remained unmatched. CDR1 MNHNS and CDR2 SASEGT come from the germline V gene.

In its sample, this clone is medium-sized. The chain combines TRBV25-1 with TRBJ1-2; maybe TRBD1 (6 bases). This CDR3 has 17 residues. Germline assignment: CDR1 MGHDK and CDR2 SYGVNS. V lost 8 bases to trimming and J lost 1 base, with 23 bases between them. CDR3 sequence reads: CASPQCRRGPFNYGYTF. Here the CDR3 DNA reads TGTGCCAGCCCCCAATGTCGCAGGGGCCCTTTTAACTATGGCTACACCTTC.

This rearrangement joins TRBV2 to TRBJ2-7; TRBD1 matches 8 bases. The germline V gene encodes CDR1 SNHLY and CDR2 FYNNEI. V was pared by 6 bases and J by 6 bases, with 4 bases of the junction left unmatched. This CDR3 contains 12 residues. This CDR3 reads CASRRTGTEQYF. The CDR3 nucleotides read TGTGCCAGCAGGAGGACAGGGACCGAGCAGTACTTC.

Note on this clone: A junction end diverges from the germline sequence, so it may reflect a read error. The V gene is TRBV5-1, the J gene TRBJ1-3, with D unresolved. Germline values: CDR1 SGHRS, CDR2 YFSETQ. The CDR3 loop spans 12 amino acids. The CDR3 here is CANSLEGNTIYF. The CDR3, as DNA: TGCGCCAACAGCTTGGAAGGAAACACCATATATTTT.

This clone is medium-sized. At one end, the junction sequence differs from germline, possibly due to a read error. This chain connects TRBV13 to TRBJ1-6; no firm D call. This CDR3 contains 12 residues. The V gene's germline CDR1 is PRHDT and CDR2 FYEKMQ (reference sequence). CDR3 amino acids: CASSLGNSPLHF. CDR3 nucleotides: TGTGCCAGCAGCCTAGGGAATTCACCCCTCCACTTT.

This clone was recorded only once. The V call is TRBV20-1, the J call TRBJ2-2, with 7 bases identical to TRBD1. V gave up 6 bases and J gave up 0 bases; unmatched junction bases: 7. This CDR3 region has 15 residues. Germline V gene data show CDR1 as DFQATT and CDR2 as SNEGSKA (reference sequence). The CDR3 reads CSAPRQGSNTGELFF. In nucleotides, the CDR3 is TGCAGTGCGCCCAGACAGGGATCGAACACCGGGGAGCTGTTTTTT.

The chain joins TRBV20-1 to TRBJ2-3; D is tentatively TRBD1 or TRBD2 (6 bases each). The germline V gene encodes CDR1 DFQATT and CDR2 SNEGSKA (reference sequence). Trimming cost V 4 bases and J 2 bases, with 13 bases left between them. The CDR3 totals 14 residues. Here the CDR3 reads CSAISGAPTDTQYF. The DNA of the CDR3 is TGCAGTGCTATCTCGGGGGCCCCCACAGATACGCAGTATTTT.

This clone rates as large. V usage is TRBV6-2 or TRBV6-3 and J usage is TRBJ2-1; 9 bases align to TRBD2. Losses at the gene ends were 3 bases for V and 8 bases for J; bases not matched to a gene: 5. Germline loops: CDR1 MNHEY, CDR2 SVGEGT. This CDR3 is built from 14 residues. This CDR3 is CASSYGLASDEQFF. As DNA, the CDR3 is TGTGCCAGCAGTTATGGACTAGCGAGCGATGAGCAGTTCTTC.

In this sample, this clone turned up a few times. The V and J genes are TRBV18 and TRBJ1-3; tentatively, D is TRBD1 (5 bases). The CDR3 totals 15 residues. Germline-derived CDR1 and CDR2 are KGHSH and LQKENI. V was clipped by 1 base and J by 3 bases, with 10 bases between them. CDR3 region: CASSPRQGGGNTIYF. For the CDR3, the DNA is TGTGCCAGCTCACCACGCCAGGGTGGTGGAAACACCATATATTTT.

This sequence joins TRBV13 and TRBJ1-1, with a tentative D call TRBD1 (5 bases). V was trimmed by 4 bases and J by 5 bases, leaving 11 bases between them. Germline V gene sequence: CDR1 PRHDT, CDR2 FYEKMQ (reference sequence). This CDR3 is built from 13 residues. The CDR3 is CASSSWGGTEAFF. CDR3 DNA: TGTGCCAGCAGCTCTTGGGGGGGGACTGAAGCTTTCTTT.

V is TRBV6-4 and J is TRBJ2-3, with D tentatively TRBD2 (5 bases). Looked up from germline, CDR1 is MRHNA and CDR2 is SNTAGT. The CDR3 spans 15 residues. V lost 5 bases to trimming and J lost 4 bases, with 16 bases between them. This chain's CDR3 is CASSPVGGSADTQYF. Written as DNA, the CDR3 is TGTGCCAGCAGTCCGGTTGGTGGTAGCGCAGATACGCAGTATTTT.

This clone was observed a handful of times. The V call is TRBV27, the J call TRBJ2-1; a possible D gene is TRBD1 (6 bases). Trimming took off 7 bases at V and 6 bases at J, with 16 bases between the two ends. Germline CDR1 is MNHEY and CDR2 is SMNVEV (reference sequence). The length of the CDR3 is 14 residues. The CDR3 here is CASIPDRTSNEQFF. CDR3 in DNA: TGTGCCAGCATTCCCGACAGGACCTCCAATGAGCAGTTCTTC.

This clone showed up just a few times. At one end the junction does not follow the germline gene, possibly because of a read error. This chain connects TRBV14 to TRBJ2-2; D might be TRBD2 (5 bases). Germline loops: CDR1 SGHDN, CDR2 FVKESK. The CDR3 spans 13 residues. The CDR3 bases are TGTGCCAGCAGCCTACTCCACATCGGGGAGCTGCTTTTT. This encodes CASSLLHIGELLF.

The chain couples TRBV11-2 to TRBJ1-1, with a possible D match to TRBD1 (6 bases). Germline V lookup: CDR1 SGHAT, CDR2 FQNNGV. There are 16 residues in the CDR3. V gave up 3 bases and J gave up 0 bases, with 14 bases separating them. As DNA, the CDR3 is TGTGCCAGCAGCTTCCCCAGGGGCGAGGTGAACACTGAAGCTTTCTTT. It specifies CASSFPRGEVNTEAFF.

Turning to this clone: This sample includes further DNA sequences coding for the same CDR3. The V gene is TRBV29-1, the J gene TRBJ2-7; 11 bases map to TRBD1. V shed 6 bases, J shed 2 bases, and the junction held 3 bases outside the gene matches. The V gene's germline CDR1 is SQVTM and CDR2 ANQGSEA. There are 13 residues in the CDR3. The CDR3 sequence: CSVPGQGAYEQYF. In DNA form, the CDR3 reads TGCAGCGTACCGGGACAGGGGGCCTACGAGCAGTACTTC.

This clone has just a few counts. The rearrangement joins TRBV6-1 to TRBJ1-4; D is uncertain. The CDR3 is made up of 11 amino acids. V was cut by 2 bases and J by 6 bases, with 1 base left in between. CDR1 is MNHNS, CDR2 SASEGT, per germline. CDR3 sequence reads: CASSEYEKLFF. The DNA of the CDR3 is TGTGCCAGCAGTGAATATGAAAAACTGTTTTTT.